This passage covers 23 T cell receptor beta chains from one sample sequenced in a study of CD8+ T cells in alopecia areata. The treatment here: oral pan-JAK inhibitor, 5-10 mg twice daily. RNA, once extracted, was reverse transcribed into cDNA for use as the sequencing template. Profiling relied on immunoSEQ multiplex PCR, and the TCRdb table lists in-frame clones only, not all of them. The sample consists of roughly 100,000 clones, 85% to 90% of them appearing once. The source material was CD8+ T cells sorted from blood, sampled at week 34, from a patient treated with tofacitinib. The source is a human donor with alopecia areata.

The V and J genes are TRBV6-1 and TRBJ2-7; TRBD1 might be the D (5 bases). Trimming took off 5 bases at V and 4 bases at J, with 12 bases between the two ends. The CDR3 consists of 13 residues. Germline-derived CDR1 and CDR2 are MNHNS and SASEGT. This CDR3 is CASSSPGKYEQYF. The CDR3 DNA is TGTGCCAGCAGTTCGCCAGGGAAATACGAGCAGTACTTC.

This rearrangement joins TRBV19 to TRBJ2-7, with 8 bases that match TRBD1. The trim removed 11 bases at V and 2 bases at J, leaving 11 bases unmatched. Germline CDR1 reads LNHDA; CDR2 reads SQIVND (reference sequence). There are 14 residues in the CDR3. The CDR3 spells CAPDPGTGAYEQYF. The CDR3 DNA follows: TGTGCCCCCGACCCCGGGACAGGCGCCTACGAGCAGTACTTC.

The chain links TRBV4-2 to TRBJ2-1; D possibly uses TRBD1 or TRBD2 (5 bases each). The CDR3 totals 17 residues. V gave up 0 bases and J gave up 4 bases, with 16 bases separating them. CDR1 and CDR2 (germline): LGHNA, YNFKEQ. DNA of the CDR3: TGTGCCAGCAGCCAAGATCCGACGGGGCGATCATACAATGAGCAGTTCTTC. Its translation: CASSQDPTGRSYNEQFF.

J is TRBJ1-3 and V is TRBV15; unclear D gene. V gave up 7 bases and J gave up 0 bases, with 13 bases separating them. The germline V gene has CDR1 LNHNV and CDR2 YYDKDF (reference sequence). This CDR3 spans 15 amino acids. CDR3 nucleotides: TGTGCCACCAAAGACTCCGACTACTCTGGAAACACCATATATTTT. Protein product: CATKDSDYSGNTIYF. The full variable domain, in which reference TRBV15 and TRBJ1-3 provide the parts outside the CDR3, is DAMVIQNPRYQVTQFGKPVTLSCSQTLNHNVMYWYQQKSSQAPKLLFHYYDKDFNNEADTPDNFQSRRPNTSFCFLDIRSPGLGDTAMYLCATKDSDYSGNTIYFGEGSWLTVV.

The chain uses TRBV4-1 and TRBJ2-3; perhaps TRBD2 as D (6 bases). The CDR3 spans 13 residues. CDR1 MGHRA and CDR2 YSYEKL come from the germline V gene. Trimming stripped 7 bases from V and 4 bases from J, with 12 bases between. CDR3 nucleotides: TGCGCCAGCACTAGCGTGGGCGCAGATACGCAGTATTTT. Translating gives CASTSVGADTQYF.

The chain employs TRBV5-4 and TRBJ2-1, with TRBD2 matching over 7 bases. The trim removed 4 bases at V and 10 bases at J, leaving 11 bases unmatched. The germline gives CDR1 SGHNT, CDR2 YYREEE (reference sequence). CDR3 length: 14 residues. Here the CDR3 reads CASSPLGGSSEQFF. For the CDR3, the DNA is TGTGCCAGCAGCCCATTGGGGGGGAGTAGCGAGCAGTTCTTC.

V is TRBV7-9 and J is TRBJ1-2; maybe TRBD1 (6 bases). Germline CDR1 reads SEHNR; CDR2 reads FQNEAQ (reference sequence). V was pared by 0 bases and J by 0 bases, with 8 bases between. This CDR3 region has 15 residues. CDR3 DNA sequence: TGTGCCAGCAGCTTAGCAGCAGGGGCTAACTATGGCTACACCTTC. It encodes CASSLAAGANYGYTF.

CDR3 sequence (DNA): TGTGCCAGCAGCTCCTCCTCCGGGACAGTCGCGAACGAGCAGTACTTC. Translating it yields CASSSSSGTVANEQYF. The chain joins TRBV7-9 to TRBJ2-7; 7 nucleotides line up with TRBD1. CDR1 and CDR2 from the germline V gene are SEHNR and FQNEAQ (reference sequence). The CDR3 consists of 16 residues. V gave up 4 bases and J gave up 5 bases; unmatched junction bases: 14.

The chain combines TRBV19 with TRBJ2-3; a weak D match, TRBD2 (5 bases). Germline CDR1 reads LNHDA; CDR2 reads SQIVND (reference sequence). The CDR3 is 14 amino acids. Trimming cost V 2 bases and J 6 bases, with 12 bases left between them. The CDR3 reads CASSIPGMGDTQYF. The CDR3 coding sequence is TGTGCCAGTAGTATACCCGGGATGGGGGATACGCAGTATTTT.

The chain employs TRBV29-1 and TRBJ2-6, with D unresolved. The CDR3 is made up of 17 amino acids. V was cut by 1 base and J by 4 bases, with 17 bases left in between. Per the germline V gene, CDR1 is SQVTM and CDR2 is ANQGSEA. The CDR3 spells CSVEAALPVGGANVLTF. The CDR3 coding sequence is TGCAGCGTTGAAGCCGCCCTACCTGTGGGAGGGGCCAACGTCCTGACTTTC. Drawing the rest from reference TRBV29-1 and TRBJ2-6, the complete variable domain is SAVISQKPSRDICQRGTSLTIQCQVDSQVTMMFWYRQQPGQSLTLIATANQGSEATYESGFVIDKFPISRPNLTFSTLTVSNMSPEDSSIYLCSVEAALPVGGANVLTFGAGSRLTVL.

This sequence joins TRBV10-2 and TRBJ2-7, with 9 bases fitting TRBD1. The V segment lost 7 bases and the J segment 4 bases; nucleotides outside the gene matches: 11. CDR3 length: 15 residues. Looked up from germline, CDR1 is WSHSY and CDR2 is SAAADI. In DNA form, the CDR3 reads TGCGCCAGCAATGCTGCGACAGGGGGGTTGTACGAGCAGTACTTC. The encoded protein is CASNAATGGLYEQYF.

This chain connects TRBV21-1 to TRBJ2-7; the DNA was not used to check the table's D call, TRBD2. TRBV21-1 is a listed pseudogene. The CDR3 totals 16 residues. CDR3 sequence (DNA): TGTGCCAGCAGCAAAGGAATGGCGGGGTACTCCTACGAGCAGTACTTC. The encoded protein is CASSKGMAGYSYEQYF.

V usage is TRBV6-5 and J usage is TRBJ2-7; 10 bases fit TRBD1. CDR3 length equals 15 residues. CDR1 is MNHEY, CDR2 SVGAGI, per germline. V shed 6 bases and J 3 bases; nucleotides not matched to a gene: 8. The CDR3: CASSPPGQGNYEQYF. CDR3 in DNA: TGTGCCAGCAGCCCCCCGGGACAGGGGAACTACGAGCAGTACTTC.

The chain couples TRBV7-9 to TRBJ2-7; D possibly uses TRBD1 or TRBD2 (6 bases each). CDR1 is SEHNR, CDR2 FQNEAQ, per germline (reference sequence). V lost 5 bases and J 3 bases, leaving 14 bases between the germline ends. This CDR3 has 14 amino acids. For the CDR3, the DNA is TGTGCCAGCAGCCAGAGGGGGGACGGCTACGAGCAGTACTTC. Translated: CASSQRGDGYEQYF.

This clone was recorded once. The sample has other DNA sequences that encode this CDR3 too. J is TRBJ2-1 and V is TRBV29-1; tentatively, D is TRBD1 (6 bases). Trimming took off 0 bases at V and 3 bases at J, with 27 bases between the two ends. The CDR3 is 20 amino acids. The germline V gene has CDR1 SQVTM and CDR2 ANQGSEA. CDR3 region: CSVEDGHGLFVGGDYNEQFF. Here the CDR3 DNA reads TGCAGCGTTGAAGATGGGCATGGTCTTTTTGTTGGGGGCGACTACAATGAGCAGTTCTTC.

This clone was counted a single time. This CDR3 reads CSVGGDGNTIYF. CDR3 nucleotides: TGCAGCGTTGGAGGGGACGGAAACACCATATATTTT. This chain joins TRBV29-1 and TRBJ1-3, with D possibly TRBD1 on 5 matching bases. V was cut by 4 bases and J by 4 bases, with 8 bases left in between. CDR3 size: 12 residues. Germline V CDR1 and CDR2: SQVTM, ANQGSEA.

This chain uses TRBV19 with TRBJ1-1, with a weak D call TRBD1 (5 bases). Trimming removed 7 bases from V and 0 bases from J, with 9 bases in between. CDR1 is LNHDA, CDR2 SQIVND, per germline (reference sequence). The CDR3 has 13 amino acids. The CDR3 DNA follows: TGTGCCAGTAAGGGACGAATGAACACTGAAGCTTTCTTT. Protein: CASKGRMNTEAFF.

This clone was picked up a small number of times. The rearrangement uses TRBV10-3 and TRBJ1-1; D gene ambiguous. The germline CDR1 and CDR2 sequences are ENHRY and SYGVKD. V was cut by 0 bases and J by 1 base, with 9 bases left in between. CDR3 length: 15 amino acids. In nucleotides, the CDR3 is TGTGCCATCAGTGAGTCGGGGTCAGGGAACACTGAAGCTTTCTTT. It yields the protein CAISESGSGNTEAFF.

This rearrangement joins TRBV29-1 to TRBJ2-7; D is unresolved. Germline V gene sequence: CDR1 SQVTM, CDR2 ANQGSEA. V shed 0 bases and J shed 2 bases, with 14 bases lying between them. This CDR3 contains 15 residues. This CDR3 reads CSVEDARTAPYEQYF. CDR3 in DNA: TGCAGCGTTGAAGATGCGAGGACGGCACCCTACGAGCAGTACTTC.

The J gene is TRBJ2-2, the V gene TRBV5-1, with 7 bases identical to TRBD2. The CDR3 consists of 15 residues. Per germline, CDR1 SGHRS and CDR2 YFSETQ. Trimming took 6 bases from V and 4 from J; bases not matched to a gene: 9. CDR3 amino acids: CASTPEGGATGELFF. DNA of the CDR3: TGCGCCAGCACCCCGGAGGGAGGGGCCACCGGGGAGCTGTTTTTT.

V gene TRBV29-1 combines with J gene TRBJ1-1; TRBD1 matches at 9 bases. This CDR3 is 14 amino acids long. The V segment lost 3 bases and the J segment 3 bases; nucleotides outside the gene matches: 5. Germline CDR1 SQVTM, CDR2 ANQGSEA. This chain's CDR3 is CSVEGTGLDTEAFF. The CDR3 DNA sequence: TGCAGCGTTGAGGGGACAGGGCTTGACACTGAAGCTTTCTTT.

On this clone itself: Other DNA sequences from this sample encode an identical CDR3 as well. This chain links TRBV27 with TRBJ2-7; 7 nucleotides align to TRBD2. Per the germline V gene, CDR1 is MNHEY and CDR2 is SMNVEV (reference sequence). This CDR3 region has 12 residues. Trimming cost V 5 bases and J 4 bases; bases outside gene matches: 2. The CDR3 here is CASSPGGYEQYF. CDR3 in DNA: TGTGCCAGCAGTCCCGGGGGGTACGAGCAGTACTTC.

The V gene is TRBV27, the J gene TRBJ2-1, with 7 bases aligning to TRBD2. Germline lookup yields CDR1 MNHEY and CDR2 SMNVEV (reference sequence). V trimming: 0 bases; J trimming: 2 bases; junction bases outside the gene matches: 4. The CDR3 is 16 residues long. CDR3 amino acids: CASSLSAGETYNEQFF. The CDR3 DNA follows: TGTGCCAGCAGTTTATCTGCGGGAGAGACCTACAATGAGCAGTTCTTC.